Each of the 15 T cell receptor beta chains below was sequenced from the same sample in a study of T-cell reconstitution after alpha-beta-depleted transplantation in children. This sample's TCRbeta library carried unique molecular identifier barcodes. Each CDR3 protein gets one entry after TCRdb re-called the PCR reads with MiXCR. Of more than 450,000 distinct CDR3 sequences in the sample, about 16% were seen once. Sequencing used PBMCs from the stem cell graft donor, obtained from the stem cell graft. These receptors were obtained from a human donor who donated a stem cell graft to a child with acute lymphoblastic leukemia.

In its sample, this clonotype was seen a few times. J is TRBJ2-3 and V is TRBV7-2, with D hard to call. Trimming pared 5 bases from V and 6 bases from J, leaving 15 bases between. The CDR3 spans 14 residues. Germline V CDR1 and CDR2: SGHTA, FQGNSA. The CDR3 DNA sequence: TGTGCCAGCAGCCACGTCCTATCGGCGGATACGCAGTATTTT. Translated: CASSHVLSADTQYF.

The chain links TRBV6-5 to TRBJ1-2, with D possibly matching TRBD1 (5 bases). V lost 4 bases, J lost 1 base, and 10 bases lay in between. CDR1 is MNHEY and CDR2 is SVGAGI in the germline V gene. The CDR3 sequence is 14 residues long. Here the CDR3 reads CASSLAGYNYGYTF. The CDR3 nucleotides read TGTGCCAGCAGTTTAGCAGGGTATAACTATGGCTACACCTTC.

This chain connects TRBV19 to TRBJ2-5, with unresolved D. Trimming shortened V by 4 bases and J by 3 bases, and 9 bases separated the two germline ends. CDR3 length: 13 residues. Germline V gene data show CDR1 as LNHDA and CDR2 as SQIVND (reference sequence). CDR3 residues: CASSTRTEETQYF. The CDR3 nucleotides are TGTGCCAGTAGTACCCGGACCGAAGAGACCCAGTACTTC.

This clonotype was found many times. The V and J genes are TRBV10-3 and TRBJ2-7; 8 bases are shared with TRBD2. This CDR3 has 16 amino acids. The junction had 10 bases not matched to a gene; V was cut back by 4 bases and J by 2 bases. The V gene's germline CDR1 is ENHRY and CDR2 SYGVKD. The CDR3 protein is CAISGGRGALTYEQYF. DNA for the CDR3: TGTGCCATCAGTGGAGGGCGGGGGGCGTTGACCTACGAGCAGTACTTC.

This chain connects TRBV6-1 to TRBJ1-4; D is ambiguous. V was clipped by 8 bases and J by 3 bases, with 10 bases between them. This CDR3 is 13 amino acids long. Germline loops: CDR1 MNHNS, CDR2 SASEGT. CDR3 DNA sequence: TGTGCCAGCCGGCCAAGACCTAATGAAAAACTGTTTTTT. Translating gives CASRPRPNEKLFF.

A few counts support this clonotype. This chain links TRBV5-5 with TRBJ2-7; the D is unclear. This CDR3 is built from 14 residues. Trimming removed 0 bases from V and 0 bases from J, with 7 bases in between. Germline V gene lookup returns CDR1 SGHKS and CDR2 YYEKEE (reference sequence). As DNA, the CDR3 is TGTGCCAGCAGCTTGGAAGGTTACTCCTACGAGCAGTACTTC. Its protein is CASSLEGYSYEQYF.

A few counts support this clonotype. This may arise from a read error, as a much more abundant clone is one base away. This chain links TRBV25-1 with TRBJ2-1, with TRBD1 matching 9 bases. The germline V gene encodes CDR1 MGHDK and CDR2 SYGVNS. The CDR3 covers 14 residues. J was trimmed by 6 bases and V by 5 bases; bases with no gene match: 5. The CDR3 DNA follows: TGTGCCAGCAGTCCCGGGACAGGGTCCAATGAGCAGTTCTTC. Amino acids: CASSPGTGSNEQFF.

The chain links TRBV9 to TRBJ1-1, with 7 positions matching TRBD1. The CDR3 consists of 16 residues. The junction had 9 bases not matched to a gene; V was cut back by 4 bases and J by 0 bases. Germline-derived CDR1 and CDR2 are SGDLS and YYNGEE. CDR3 sequence: CASSLGGQEMNTEAFF. CDR3 DNA: TGTGCCAGCAGCCTGGGCGGACAGGAGATGAACACTGAAGCTTTCTTT.

The V call is TRBV6-2 or TRBV6-3, the J call TRBJ2-1; 7 bases map to TRBD1. Trimming removed 5 bases from V and 9 bases from J; junction bases left unmatched: 13. The germline V gene has CDR1 MNHEY and CDR2 SVGEGT. CDR3 length equals 15 residues. In DNA form, the CDR3 reads TGTGCCAGCAGTAACCTCAGACAGGGCCTAGGTGAGCAGTTCTTC. Amino acid sequence: CASSNLRQGLGEQFF.

In its sample, this clonotype was seen a few times. This chain connects TRBV7-6 to TRBJ1-3, with 8 bases lining up with TRBD1. V trimming: 5 bases; J trimming: 10 bases; junction bases outside the gene matches: 16. The CDR3 contains 16 residues. Germline-derived CDR1 and CDR2 are SGHVS and FNYEAQ. DNA of the CDR3: TGTGCCAGCAGCCCTCATAGTGGGACAGGTGGACAAACCATATATTTT. Protein product: CASSPHSGTGGQTIYF.

This clonotype was observed a handful of times. The CDR3 coding sequence is TGTGCCAGCAGCTTCCGCGGGGGCCCAGAGACCCAGTACTTC. Protein: CASSFRGGPETQYF. This chain joins TRBV7-9 and TRBJ2-5; the D gene is possibly TRBD2 (7 bases). The CDR3 has 14 amino acids. From germline, CDR1 is SEHNR and CDR2 FQNEAQ (reference sequence). With 3 bases removed from V and 4 bases from J, the gap between germline ends came to 12 bases.

This clonotype was counted a single time. The rearrangement joins TRBV12-5 to TRBJ1-1; no reliable D call. The germline V gene has CDR1 LGHNT and CDR2 FRNRAP. V was pared by 4 bases and J by 6 bases, with 9 bases between. The CDR3 is made up of 12 amino acids. The CDR3, as DNA: TGTGCTAGTGGTTCACTGGGCTCTGAAGCTTTCTTT. It is translated as CASGSLGSEAFF. The variable domain in full, completed from reference TRBV12-5 and TRBJ1-1, reads DARVTQTPRHKVTEMGQEVTMRCQPILGHNTVFWYRQTMMQGLELLAYFRNRAPLDDSGMPKDRFSAEMPDATLATLKIQPSEPRDSAVYFCASGSLGSEAFFGQGTRLTVV.

This clonotype turned up a few times. The V call is TRBV27, the J call TRBJ2-2; D not resolved. The CDR3 loop spans 16 amino acids. Germline CDR1 is MNHEY and CDR2 is SMNVEV (reference sequence). The V end was cut by 6 bases, the J end by 3 bases, with 17 bases between. The CDR3 coding sequence is TGTGCCAGCAGCCTAGTTCCACCCCCATACACCGGGGAGCTGTTTTTT. Translated: CASSLVPPPYTGELFF.

In this sample, this clonotype turned up once. The chain combines TRBV12-3 or TRBV12-4 with TRBJ1-5; TRBD1 might be the D (5 bases). The V gene lost 8 bases and the J gene lost 9 bases, with 14 bases spanning the gap. The CDR3 consists of 12 residues. The DNA of the CDR3 is TGTGCCAGCGGGACGGGCCGGTGGCCCCAGCATTTT. It specifies CASGTGRWPQHF.

This sequence joins TRBV6-4 and TRBJ1-1; D not resolved. Trimming shortened V by 10 bases and J by 0 bases, and 12 bases separated the two germline ends. Germline loops: CDR1 MRHNA, CDR2 SNTAGT. CDR3 length: 13 amino acids. As DNA, the CDR3 is TGTGCCACCCGGGAGGCTTTGAACACTGAAGCTTTCTTT. Protein product: CATREALNTEAFF.